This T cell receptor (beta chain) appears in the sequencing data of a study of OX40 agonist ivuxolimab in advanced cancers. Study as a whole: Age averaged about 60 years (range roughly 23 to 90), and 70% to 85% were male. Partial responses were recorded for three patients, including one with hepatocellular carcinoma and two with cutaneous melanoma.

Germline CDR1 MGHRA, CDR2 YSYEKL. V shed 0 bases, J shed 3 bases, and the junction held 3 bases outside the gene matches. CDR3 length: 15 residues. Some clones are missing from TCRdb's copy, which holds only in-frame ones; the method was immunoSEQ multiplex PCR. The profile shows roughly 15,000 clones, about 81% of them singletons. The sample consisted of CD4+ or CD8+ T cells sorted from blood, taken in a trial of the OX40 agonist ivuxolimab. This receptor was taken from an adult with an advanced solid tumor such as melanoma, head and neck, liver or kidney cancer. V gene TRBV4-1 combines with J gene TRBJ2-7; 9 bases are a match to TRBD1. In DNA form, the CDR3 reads TGCGCCAGCAGCCAAGAGGACAGGGGAGGCTACGAGCAGTACTTC. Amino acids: CASSQEDRGGYEQYF.